A single sample gave rise to the 6 T cell receptor beta chains below, sequenced in a study of tumor and adjacent non-tumor tissue in lung cancer. TCRbeta libraries were built with three rounds of nested PCR, modified from ARM-PCR. TCRdb re-called the multiplex PCR reads with MiXCR, one entry per CDR3 protein. The table records approximately 100,000 distinct CDR3 sequences, 65% of them present only once. This sample's RNA came from whole unsorted tissue. The normal lung tissue was taken more than 3 cm from the tumor edge. Specimen: distant non-tumor lung tissue. These receptor sequences come from a man aged 25 to 40 with non-small cell lung cancer.

For this clonotype: With a much larger clone just one base away, this may be a read error. This sequence joins TRBV20-1 and TRBJ1-2, with D hard to call. The CDR3 loop spans 12 amino acids. The germline V gene encodes CDR1 DFQATT and CDR2 SNEGSKA (reference sequence). CDR3 DNA sequence: TGCATTGCCGGGCGGGGAGGGCATGGCTACACCTTC. It codes for CIAGRGGHGYTF.

This clonotype was detected a few times. The gene calls are TRBV12-3 or TRBV12-4 and TRBJ1-1, with TRBD1 identical over 7 bases. This CDR3 is built from 18 residues. V was pared by 3 bases and J by 1 base, with 14 bases of the junction left unmatched. Here the CDR3 DNA reads TGTGCCAGCAGTTTCCCACAGGGGCGCGAGGAAAAGAACACTGAAGCTTTCTTT. Translated, it gives CASSFPQGREEKNTEAFF.

This clonotype has ten or more counts. V gene TRBV20-1 combines with J gene TRBJ2-4, with D uncertain. The germline V gene encodes CDR1 DFQATT and CDR2 SNEGSKA (reference sequence). Trimming removed 1 base at V and 0 bases at J, with 10 bases between. There are 15 residues in the CDR3. CDR3 region: CSARGLRLAKNIQYF. The CDR3 DNA sequence: TGCAGTGCTAGAGGCCTCCGGTTAGCCAAAAACATTCAGTACTTC.

Concerning this clonotype itself: Since a much larger clone is just one base distant, this may be a read error. This chain joins TRBV14 and TRBJ2-7, with 9 bases identical to TRBD2. Germline values: CDR1 SGHDN, CDR2 FVKESK. This CDR3 contains 14 residues. The CDR3: CANSYSGGIPEQYF. The CDR3 coding sequence is TGTGCCAACAGCTATAGCGGGGGAATCCCCGAGCAGTACTTC.

With respect to this clonotype: A much larger clone differs from this one at a single base, so this may be a read error. A read error is likely, as this CDR3 ends without the conserved phenylalanine or tryptophan. The rearrangement joins TRBV6-5 to TRBJ1-1; D gene ambiguous. CDR1 is MNHEY, CDR2 SVGAGI, per germline. V gave up 6 bases and J gave up 3 bases, with 11 bases separating them. This CDR3 has 13 amino acids. The CDR3 DNA reads TGTGCCAGCAGCCCGGACTCTTACACTGAAGCTTTCTTA. It encodes CASSPDSYTEAFL.

Worth noting for this clonotype: The germline gene is not matched at one end of the junction; a read error may be the cause. The CDR3 is CTTSHRAGTRDFPGELFF. CDR3 in DNA: TGTACCACCAGTCATCGAGCCGGGACTAGAGATTTCCCCGGGGAGCTGTTTTTT. The chain uses TRBV24-1 and TRBJ2-2, with TRBD2 matching 8 bases. The CDR3 runs 18 residues. Per the germline V gene, CDR1 is KGHDR and CDR2 is SFDVKD.